This T cell receptor (beta chain) is drawn from a study of blood T cells in healthy people across ages. The second PCR ran about 6 to 12 cycles with a sample-barcoded 5' primer and J-beta primers. MiXCR, applied by TCRdb to the 5' RACE reads, yields one record per CDR3 protein. This table holds 380,000 or so distinct CDR3 sequences, roughly half found once. For this clonotype: Its antigen is currently unknown.

Study-level results: Those diversity estimates obtained from one million T cells were thought to be underestimates. Naive T cell percentage showed a strong correlation with TCR beta diversity.

At least 5.5 micrograms of total RNA were extracted per sample. The junction had 8 bases not matched to a gene; V was cut back by 2 bases and J by 4 bases. Germline V gives CDR1 LGHNA, CDR2 YNFKEQ. There are 16 residues in the CDR3. Material for sequencing was blood. The origin of this receptor is a man in his fifties or sixties in good health. The gene calls are TRBV4-2 and TRBJ2-1; the match to TRBD2 covers 7 bases. CDR3 loop: CASSQFGRAGYNEQFF. The CDR3 bases are TGTGCCAGCAGCCAATTTGGACGAGCGGGGTACAATGAGCAGTTCTTC.